This TCR beta chain comes out of a study of T cells in Graves' hyperthyroidism and ophthalmopathy. Study-wide results and caveats: Blood also carried most thyroid clonotypes expanded above 0.001.

What was amplified from RNA transcripts were TCR beta CDR3 regions. First-round RT-PCR of the TCR CDR3 relied on the HTBI primer set. One entry per CDR3 protein, called by TCRdb with MiXCR from the multiplex PCR reads. The sample shows fewer than 750,000 distinct CDR3 sequences, under 15% of them seen only once. This clonotype has at least ten counts. Antigen unknown. Specimen: blood. This TCR derives from a woman aged 40 to 50 with Graves' ophthalmopathy.

This chain's CDR3 is CSARDQSPGNTIYF. The CDR3, as DNA: TGCAGTGCTAGAGATCAAAGTCCTGGAAACACCATATATTTT. V is TRBV20-1 and J is TRBJ1-3; D gene uncertain. V was trimmed by 0 bases and J by 2 bases, leaving 8 bases between them. The CDR3 extends over 14 amino acids. Germline assignment: CDR1 DFQATT and CDR2 SNEGSKA (reference sequence).